What follows are 9 T cell receptor beta chains derived from one specimen sequenced in a study of long-term antiretroviral therapy in people with HIV. With survey level as its setting, the immunoSEQ assay was v3.0. TCRdb's table, derived via immunoSEQ multiplex PCR, lists solely in-frame clones and lacks some. In the table there are some 30,000 clones, approximately 90% of which are singletons. The sample was unsorted PBMCs, taken 1.1 years after starting antiretroviral therapy. The receptors originated from a man aged 18 to 29 with HIV.

The genes are TRBV5-1 and TRBJ2-2; D gene unclear. Deletions cut 7 bases from V and 5 bases from J, with 12 bases between. The CDR3 loop spans 13 amino acids. From germline, CDR1 is SGHRS and CDR2 YFSETQ. CDR3 sequence (DNA): TGCGCCAGCGCAACGACTGGGACCGGGGAGCTGTTTTTT. As protein: CASATTGTGELFF.

The chain carries TRBV4-3 and TRBJ1-2, with TRBD1 matching over 7 bases. The CDR3 is 15 residues long. The ends lost 4 bases at V and 7 bases at J; junction bases unmatched: 12. CDR1 and CDR2 from the germline V gene are LGHNA and YSLEER. The CDR3 protein is CASSPLDRLLSGYTF. The CDR3 DNA is TGCGCCAGCAGCCCCCTGGACAGGCTCCTTAGTGGCTACACCTTC.

This clone was seen just once. This chain connects TRBV7-6 to TRBJ2-1; TRBD2 agrees at 7 bases. CDR1 is SGHVS and CDR2 is FNYEAQ in the germline V gene. Losses at the gene ends were 5 bases for V and 0 bases for J; bases not matched to a gene: 7. CDR3 size: 16 residues. The DNA of the CDR3 is TGTGCCAGCAGCACATCTAGCGGCAGCTCCTACAATGAGCAGTTCTTC. Translating gives CASSTSSGSSYNEQFF.

The V call is TRBV4-1, the J call TRBJ1-4; unclear D gene. Looked up from germline, CDR1 is MGHRA and CDR2 is YSYEKL. The CDR3 totals 15 residues. Trimming cost V 6 bases and J 5 bases, with 16 bases left between them. This CDR3 reads CASRPVGEPNEKLFF. For the CDR3, the DNA is TGCGCCAGCAGACCCGTCGGGGAGCCAAATGAAAAACTGTTTTTT.

The chain is built from TRBV7-2 and TRBJ2-1; maybe TRBD2 (5 bases). This CDR3 spans 15 amino acids. CDR1 is SGHTA and CDR2 is FQGNSA in the germline V gene. Trimming cost V 6 bases and J 4 bases, with 16 bases left between them. This CDR3 is CASRSAGLRYNEQFF. In nucleotides, the CDR3 is TGTGCCAGCAGGTCGGCGGGCCTACGTTACAATGAGCAGTTCTTC.

The rearrangement links TRBV7-9 to TRBJ2-3; TRBD1 matches at 10 bases. V was clipped by 5 bases and J by 4 bases; unmatched bases: 12. Germline loops: CDR1 SEHNR, CDR2 FQNEAQ (reference sequence). This CDR3 contains 17 residues. The CDR3 sequence is CASSPPYRDRGADTQYF. CDR3 coding DNA: TGTGCCAGCAGCCCACCTTACCGGGACAGGGGTGCAGATACGCAGTATTTT. Drawing the rest from reference TRBV7-9 and TRBJ2-3, the complete variable domain is DTGVSQNPRHKITKRGQNVTFRCDPISEHNRLYWYRQTLGQGPEFLTYFQNEAQLEKSRLLSDRFSAERPKGSFSTLEIQRTEQGDSAMYLCASSPPYRDRGADTQYFGPGTRLTVL.

This chain links TRBV9 with TRBJ2-7; 9 positions match TRBD2. The CDR3 has 15 residues. Trimming took 3 bases from V and 3 from J; bases not matched to a gene: 7. Germline CDR1 is SGDLS and CDR2 is YYNGEE. DNA for the CDR3: TGTGCCAGCAGCGCGTTAGCGGGGGAGAACTACGAGCAGTACTTC. This codes for CASSALAGENYEQYF.

The genes are TRBV28 and TRBJ1-1; possible D gene TRBD1, 5 bases. The V gene lost 3 bases and the J gene lost 13 bases, with 15 bases spanning the gap. The CDR3 extends over 12 amino acids. CDR1 MDHEN and CDR2 SYDVKM come from the germline V gene. The CDR3 is CASSFPQGPHFF. The DNA of the CDR3 is TGTGCCAGCAGTTTCCCGCAGGGTCCTCATTTCTTT.

The rearrangement uses TRBV10-3 and TRBJ2-7; D is ambiguous. This CDR3 region has 14 residues. The germline V gene has CDR1 ENHRY and CDR2 SYGVKD. V shed 0 bases and J shed 5 bases, with 11 bases lying between them. CDR3 sequence: CAISESEGGDEQYF. For the CDR3, the DNA is TGTGCCATCAGTGAGTCCGAAGGTGGGGACGAGCAGTACTTC.